Each of the 14 T cell receptor beta chains below was sequenced from the same sample in a study of tumor T cells in aggressive B-cell lymphoma. Sequencing was performed with immunoSEQ multiplex PCR; in TCRdb, only in-frame clones are kept and a portion is missing. The repertoire has roughly 120 clones, approximately 71% of them found once; the top ten carry just over 35%. The sequenced sample consisted of tumor tissue. The origin of the receptors is an adult with diffuse large B cell lymphoma.

The table lists this clone with a few counts. The same CDR3 also results from other DNA sequences found in this sample. The V and J genes are TRBV19 and TRBJ2-1; TRBD2 matches at 8 bases. This CDR3 contains 13 residues. CDR1 is LNHDA and CDR2 is SQIVND in the germline V gene (reference sequence). The junction had 2 bases not matched to a gene; V was cut back by 3 bases and J by 7 bases. The CDR3 DNA follows: TGTGCCAGTAGTATCCAGCGGGGGAATGAGCAGTTCTTC. Translation: CASSIQRGNEQFF.

This clone was counted only a few times. The chain couples TRBV10-3 to TRBJ2-7, with 11 nucleotides matching TRBD2. The germline gives CDR1 ENHRY, CDR2 SYGVKD. The CDR3 has 14 amino acids. V dropped 6 bases and J dropped 3; count of bases not matched to a gene: 4. CDR3 sequence (DNA): TGTGCCATCAGCCTAGCGGGGGGTCTCTACGAGCAGTACTTC. This translates into CAISLAGGLYEQYF.

About this clone itself: One end of the junction fails to match germline, which may point to a read error. Other nucleotide sequences from this sample produce the same CDR3. The rearrangement joins TRBV6-6 to TRBJ1-2; D possibly corresponds to TRBD1 (5 bases). Germline lookup yields CDR1 MNHNY and CDR2 SVGAGI (reference sequence). This CDR3 comprises 13 residues. CDR3 protein: CASSHQSGIGYTF. In DNA form, the CDR3 reads TGTGCTAGCAGTCACCAGTCAGGGATTGGCTACACCTTC.

This sequence joins TRBV29-1 and TRBJ1-1, with 7 positions matching TRBD1. V lost 8 bases to trimming and J lost 5 bases; unmatched junction nucleotides: 11. The CDR3 has 13 residues. Germline V gene data show CDR1 as SQVTM and CDR2 as ANQGSEA. The CDR3 here is CSLNQGEETEAFF. Written as DNA, the CDR3 is TGCAGCTTAAACCAGGGGGAAGAAACTGAAGCTTTCTTT. The variable domain in full, completed from reference TRBV29-1 and TRBJ1-1, reads SAVISQKPSRDICQRGTSLTIQCQVDSQVTMMFWYRQQPGQSLTLIATANQGSEATYESGFVIDKFPISRPNLTFSTLTVSNMSPEDSSIYLCSLNQGEETEAFFGQGTRLTVV.

The J gene is TRBJ2-2, the V gene TRBV29-1, with 15 positions matching TRBD2. The germline V gene encodes CDR1 SQVTM and CDR2 ANQGSEA. The CDR3 consists of 14 residues. V gave up 7 bases and J gave up 6 bases; unmatched junction bases: 3. The CDR3 sequence: CSARTSGRAGELFF. DNA for the CDR3: TGCAGCGCTCGGACTAGCGGGAGGGCCGGGGAGCTGTTTTTT.

The chain uses TRBV28 and TRBJ2-7; D remains ambiguous. Trimming removed 6 bases from V and 4 bases from J, with 10 bases in between. This CDR3 has 12 amino acids. CDR1 and CDR2 (germline): MDHEN, SYDVKM. This CDR3 reads CASRDTVYEQYF. For the CDR3, the DNA is TGTGCCAGCAGGGATACAGTATACGAGCAGTACTTC.

The rearrangement links TRBV5-1 to TRBJ2-3, with 10 nucleotides matching TRBD2. Germline trimming cut 0 bases from V and 4 bases from J; bases unmatched to any gene: 5. Germline lookup yields CDR1 SGHRS and CDR2 YFSETQ. This CDR3 is 16 amino acids long. The CDR3 DNA reads as TGCGCCAGCAGCTTGGCTAGCGGGAGTGGAGCAGATACGCAGTATTTT. As protein: CASSLASGSGADTQYF.

The V gene is TRBV2, the J gene TRBJ1-4; perhaps TRBD1 as D (5 bases). Trimming took 3 bases from V and 8 from J, leaving 13 bases between them. This CDR3 has 14 amino acids. Germline CDR1 and CDR2: SNHLY and FYNNEI. CDR3 bases: TGTGCCAGCAGTGAGAAAGGGGTGTACGAAAAACTGTTTTTT. It codes for CASSEKGVYEKLFF. Full variable domain (outside the CDR3, taken from reference TRBV2 and TRBJ1-4): EPEVTQTPSHQVTQMGQEVILRCVPISNHLYFYWYRQILGQKVEFLVSFYNNEISEKSEIFDDQFSVERPDGSNFTLKIRSTKLEDSAMYFCASSEKGVYEKLFFGSGTQLSVL.

The V call is TRBV6-5, the J call TRBJ2-1, with D possibly being TRBD1 (5 bases). CDR1 and CDR2 from the germline V gene are MNHEY and SVGAGI. Trimming stripped 0 bases from V and 6 bases from J, with 6 bases between. This CDR3 has 13 residues. The CDR3 loop is CASSYSGVNEQFF. In DNA, the CDR3 is TGTGCCAGCAGTTACTCAGGGGTCAATGAGCAGTTCTTC.

This clone was detected only a few times. V usage is TRBV11-2 and J usage is TRBJ2-7, with D maybe TRBD2 (8 bases). The ends were cut back, 3 bases at V and 4 bases at J, with 25 bases in the middle. Germline CDR1 reads SGHAT; CDR2 reads FQNNGV. This CDR3 comprises 18 residues. This CDR3 reads CASSFLPSGGGLQYEQYF. CDR3 in DNA: TGTGCCAGCAGCTTCCTCCCATCGGGAGGGGGCCTTCAATACGAGCAGTACTTC.

The V and J genes are TRBV18 and TRBJ1-1, with 7 bases aligning to TRBD1. This CDR3 region has 15 residues. The germline V gene has CDR1 KGHSH and CDR2 LQKENI. V trimming: 3 bases; J trimming: 0 bases; junction bases outside the gene matches: 4. The CDR3 region has the DNA TGTGCCAGCTCACCGGGACAGCCCATGAACACTGAAGCTTTCTTT. Protein sequence: CASSPGQPMNTEAFF.

This sequence joins TRBV25-1 and TRBJ1-5; a possible D gene is TRBD1 (5 bases). CDR3 length equals 15 residues. V lost 4 bases to trimming and J lost 4 bases, with 14 bases between them. CDR1 is MGHDK and CDR2 is SYGVNS in the germline V gene. The CDR3 reads CASSGGLLGNQPQHF. The CDR3, as DNA: TGTGCCAGCAGTGGGGGACTGCTGGGGAATCAGCCCCAGCATTTT.

The J gene is TRBJ2-2, the V gene TRBV4-1, with D possibly being TRBD2 (6 bases). Trimming removed 3 bases from V and 5 bases from J, with 13 bases in between. Germline V lookup: CDR1 MGHRA, CDR2 YSYEKL. CDR3 length: 15 residues. Written as DNA, the CDR3 is TGCGCCAGCAGCCAGATACTAGCTTCAACCGGGGAGCTGTTTTTT. This encodes CASSQILASTGELFF.

The CDR3 bases are TGTGCCAGCAGTACTGGGGAGACGCAGTATTTT. Translation: CASSTGETQYF. The J gene is TRBJ2-3, the V gene TRBV7-6, with a possible D match to TRBD2 (5 bases). Trimming left V 6 bases short and J 9 bases short, with 10 bases between. Germline values: CDR1 SGHVS, CDR2 FNYEAQ. This CDR3 contains 11 residues. Together with reference TRBV7-6 and TRBJ2-3, the CDR3 gives the full variable domain: GAGVSQSPRYKVTKRGQDVALRCDPISGHVSLYWYRQALGQGPEFLTYFNYEAQQDKSGLPNDRFSAERPEGSISTLTIQRTEQRDSAMYRCASSTGETQYFGPGTRLTVL.